The 16 T cell receptor beta chains below all came from one sample that was sequenced in a study of cytomegalovirus exposure and HLA in healthy donors. This PCR relied on a set of 60 Vbeta primers and 13 Jbeta primers. The repertoire was sequenced with immunoSEQ multiplex PCR; TCRdb's copy has only in-frame clones and lacks some. The table lists roughly 120,000 clones, around four fifths of them singletons. The sequenced sample consisted of PBMCs. The source is a man aged 25-45 years in good health and CMV-seronegative.

The chain has TRBV2 and TRBJ2-2; TRBD1 agrees at 10 bases. There are 14 residues in the CDR3. The J segment lost 7 bases and the V segment lost 4 bases, leaving 3 bases of the junction unmatched. Germline loops: CDR1 SNHLY, CDR2 FYNNEI. The CDR3 DNA reads TGTGCCAGCAGTGGACAGGGGGCGGGCGGGGAGCTGTTTTTT. It translates to CASSGQGAGGELFF.

The rearrangement links TRBV5-4 to TRBJ1-2; 10 bases agree with TRBD1. Losses at the gene ends were 4 bases for V and 6 bases for J; bases not matched to a gene: 12. The CDR3 runs to 16 residues. CDR1 is SGHNT, CDR2 YYREEE, per germline (reference sequence). CDR3 residues: CASSLGTGDHRNGYTF. For the CDR3, the DNA is TGTGCCAGCAGCCTAGGGACAGGGGATCATAGGAATGGCTACACCTTC.

This clone appeared a few times. The genes are TRBV28 and TRBJ2-7, with TRBD1 as a possible D gene (6 bases). Trimming shortened V by 6 bases and J by 3 bases, and 9 bases separated the two germline ends. Germline V CDR1 and CDR2: MDHEN, SYDVKM. This CDR3 is built from 12 residues. CDR3 nucleotide sequence: TGTGCCAGCAGCCAACAGGGCTACGAGCAGTACTTC. Translated: CASSQQGYEQYF.

V usage is TRBV10-3 and J usage is TRBJ2-7; 12 bases agree with TRBD2. CDR1 is ENHRY and CDR2 is SYGVKD in the germline V gene. The J segment lost 6 bases and the V segment lost 3 bases, leaving 3 bases of the junction unmatched. This CDR3 region has 14 residues. CDR3 sequence reads: CAISERLAGAEQYF. In DNA form, the CDR3 reads TGTGCCATCAGTGAACGACTAGCGGGAGCCGAGCAGTACTTC.

The chain uses TRBV6-1 and TRBJ2-7, with 12 bases matching TRBD2. Losses at the gene ends were 3 bases for V and 3 bases for J; bases not matched to a gene: 9. Germline CDR1 is MNHNS and CDR2 is SASEGT. This CDR3 spans 17 amino acids. The CDR3, as DNA: TGTGCCAGCAGTGATGGCGGACTAGCGGGGATGGTCTACGAGCAGTACTTC. It is translated as CASSDGGLAGMVYEQYF.

The chain combines TRBV19 with TRBJ1-1; a weak D match, TRBD1 (5 bases). This CDR3 comprises 11 residues. V gave up 8 bases and J gave up 9 bases, with 13 bases separating them. The V gene's germline CDR1 is LNHDA and CDR2 SQIVND (reference sequence). CDR3 residues: CASSDSTKAFF. The CDR3 DNA is TGTGCCAGTTCCGACAGCACCAAAGCTTTCTTT. Based on the CDR3 plus reference TRBV19 and TRBJ1-1, the full variable domain is DGGITQSPKYLFRKEGQNVTLSCEQNLNHDAMYWYRQDPGQGLRLIYYSQIVNDFQKGDIAEGYSVSREKKESFPLTVTSAQKNPTAFYLCASSDSTKAFFGQGTRLTVV.

This chain connects TRBV9 to TRBJ2-1; a weak D match, TRBD1 (6 bases). Germline CDR1 and CDR2: SGDLS and YYNGEE. Trimming cost V 4 bases and J 0 bases, with 11 bases left between them. CDR3 size: 15 residues. CDR3 DNA sequence: TGTGCCAGCAGCCCGGGGACAAACTCCTACAATGAGCAGTTCTTC. This encodes CASSPGTNSYNEQFF. Combining the CDR3 with reference TRBV9 and TRBJ2-1 gives the whole variable domain DSGVTQTPKHLITATGQRVTLRCSPRSGDLSVYWYQQSLDQGLQFLIQYYNGEERAKGNILERFSAQQFPDLHSELNLSSLELGDSALYFCASSPGTNSYNEQFFGPGTRLTVL.

This sequence joins TRBV28 and TRBJ2-2, with D possibly being TRBD1 (6 bases). The CDR3 has 11 amino acids. Per the germline V gene, CDR1 is MDHEN and CDR2 is SYDVKM. Trimming shortened V by 7 bases and J by 7 bases, and 7 bases separated the two germline ends. CDR3 sequence (DNA): TGTGCCAGCAAGGGGGACGGGGAGCTGTTTTTT. It encodes CASKGDGELFF.

This chain links TRBV4-1 with TRBJ1-6, with D possibly being TRBD1 (5 bases). V gave up 0 bases and J gave up 7 bases, with 13 bases separating them. The germline V gene encodes CDR1 MGHRA and CDR2 YSYEKL. The CDR3 consists of 16 residues. Here the CDR3 reads CASSQEGVSANSPLHF. CDR3 in DNA: TGCGCCAGCAGCCAAGAAGGGGTATCAGCGAATTCACCCCTCCACTTT.

J is TRBJ1-2 and V is TRBV6-6; 10 bases align to TRBD1. Germline CDR1 reads MNHNY; CDR2 reads SVGAGI (reference sequence). This CDR3 comprises 16 residues. After removal of 2 bases from V and 3 bases from J, the junction contained 6 bases not matched to a gene. The CDR3 here is CASSYPPGQGHYGYTF. CDR3 nucleotides: TGTGCCAGCAGTTACCCGCCGGGACAGGGGCACTATGGCTACACCTTC.

The chain recombines TRBV7-6 with TRBJ1-3; TRBD1 matches at 9 bases. Trimming at V came to 6 bases and at J to 0 bases, leaving 3 bases not matched to a gene. The germline V gene has CDR1 SGHVS and CDR2 FNYEAQ. The CDR3 length is 15 residues. CDR3 amino acids: CASSRDRVSGNTIYF. The CDR3 DNA follows: TGTGCCAGCAGTCGGGACAGGGTCTCTGGAAACACCATATATTTT.

The chain uses TRBV6-6 and TRBJ1-2, with D uncertain. Germline V gives CDR1 MNHNY, CDR2 SVGAGI (reference sequence). The CDR3 totals 13 residues. The V end lost 5 bases, the J end lost 4 bases, and 11 bases lay between the germline ends. The CDR3 protein is CASSRPPGYGYTF. The CDR3 region has the DNA TGTGCCAGCAGTCGGCCTCCGGGCTATGGCTACACCTTC.

V gene TRBV28 combines with J gene TRBJ1-2, with D unresolved. The germline gives CDR1 MDHEN, CDR2 SYDVKM. V was cut by 6 bases and J by 8 bases, with 19 bases left in between. The CDR3 has 14 residues. In DNA form, the CDR3 reads TGTGCCAGCAGCTCAGGAAGAAGATCAGAGGGCTACACCTTC. This codes for CASSSGRRSEGYTF.

The chain combines TRBV5-1 with TRBJ2-5, with a tentative D call TRBD1 (6 bases). Germline CDR1 and CDR2: SGHRS and YFSETQ. The CDR3 contains 13 residues. Between the trimmed V and J ends, which lost 6 bases and 2 bases, there was a span of 11 bases. CDR3 loop: CASIGQRQETQYF. CDR3 DNA: TGCGCCAGCATAGGACAGAGACAAGAGACCCAGTACTTC.

CDR3 amino acids: CASRERAFNEKLFF. The CDR3 DNA sequence: TGCGCCAGCAGGGAGAGGGCCTTTAATGAAAAACTGTTTTTT. The chain recombines TRBV5-1 with TRBJ1-4; D ambiguous. The CDR3 spans 14 residues. V was cut by 5 bases and J by 4 bases, with 12 bases left in between. Germline CDR1 and CDR2: SGHRS and YFSETQ.

This clone was counted a single time. The V call is TRBV28, the J call TRBJ2-7, with TRBD2 matching over 16 bases. The CDR3 loop spans 18 amino acids. V was clipped by 4 bases and J by 7 bases; unmatched bases: 13. Germline assignment: CDR1 MDHEN and CDR2 SYDVKM. The chain's CDR3 is CASSYPSGLAGGPGEQYF. For the CDR3, the DNA is TGTGCCAGCAGTTACCCCTCGGGACTAGCGGGAGGGCCAGGGGAGCAGTACTTC.